This T cell receptor beta chain was observed in a study of cytomegalovirus exposure and HLA in healthy donors. 60 Vbeta and 13 Jbeta primers were used in PCR. Some clones are missing from TCRdb's copy, which holds only in-frame ones; the method was immunoSEQ multiplex PCR. The sample lists 150,000 to 200,000 clones, approximately 80% occurring once. The CDR3 contains 14 residues. Germline CDR1 is SGHNT and CDR2 is YENEEA. With 2 bases removed from V and 9 bases from J, the gap between germline ends came to 17 bases. This clonotype originated in a woman between 40 and 50 years old in good health and CMV-seronegative. V is TRBV11-3 and J is TRBJ2-7, with D tentatively TRBD2 (5 bases). The sequenced material came from PBMCs. CDR3 sequence (DNA): TGTGCCAGCAGCTTACAACTAGATGGGCTTGGGCAGTACTTC. It specifies CASSLQLDGLGQYF.